One and the same sample provided the 19 T cell receptor beta chains below, sequenced in a study of T cell responses to AZD1222 COVID-19 vaccine. TCRdb's table, derived via immunoSEQ multiplex PCR, lists solely in-frame clones and lacks some. The sample comprises roughly 180,000 clones, roughly nine tenths of which are singletons, and approximately 7.2% rests with the top ten. Sample: peripheral blood, taken on day 0 of AZD1222 vaccination. The receptors here all came from an adult in good health.

The chain links TRBV7-3 to TRBJ1-3, with 7 nucleotides matching TRBD1. From germline, CDR1 is SGHTA and CDR2 FQGTGA. The CDR3 covers 15 residues. V was clipped by 5 bases and J by 1 base; unmatched bases: 5. Here the CDR3 reads CASSRQGASGNTIYF. In DNA, the CDR3 is TGTGCCAGCAGCAGACAGGGAGCTTCTGGAAACACCATATATTTT.

This rearrangement joins TRBV15 to TRBJ1-2; D might be TRBD1 (6 bases). The CDR3 extends over 12 amino acids. Germline loops: CDR1 LNHNV, CDR2 YYDKDF (reference sequence). The V gene lost 8 bases and the J gene lost 1 base, with 8 bases spanning the gap. For the CDR3, the DNA is TGTGCCACCTCACAGGGTAACTATGGCTACACCTTC. Amino acids: CATSQGNYGYTF.

V gene TRBV10-3 combines with J gene TRBJ1-3, with D maybe TRBD1 (6 bases). The germline V gene has CDR1 ENHRY and CDR2 SYGVKD. The CDR3 contains 16 residues. V was cut by 3 bases and J by 1 base, with 13 bases left in between. The CDR3 is CAISDSGAVSGNTIYF. In DNA form, the CDR3 reads TGTGCCATCAGTGATTCGGGGGCGGTTTCTGGAAACACCATATATTTT.

The J gene is TRBJ2-1, the V gene TRBV3-1 (or the pseudogene TRBV3-2); D may be TRBD2 (6 bases). This CDR3 spans 17 amino acids. V lost 0 bases and J lost 0, with 12 bases in between. CDR1 and CDR2 from the germline V gene are LGHDT and YNNKEL (reference sequence). The DNA of the CDR3 is TGTGCCAGCAGCCAAGATTGGGGACTCGGCTCCTACAATGAGCAGTTCTTC. Its protein is CASSQDWGLGSYNEQFF.

The V and J genes are TRBV5-1 and TRBJ2-7; the D gene could be TRBD1 or TRBD2 (6 bases each). The V gene lost 1 base and the J gene lost 6 bases, with 14 bases spanning the gap. This CDR3 spans 14 amino acids. Germline CDR1 reads SGHRS; CDR2 reads YFSETQ. The CDR3 sequence is CASSLLGGGGEQYF. The DNA for the CDR3 is TGCGCCAGCAGCTTGCTCGGGGGCGGAGGCGAGCAGTACTTC.

The rearrangement uses TRBV11-2 and TRBJ1-1; no reliable D call. CDR3 length: 11 residues. Germline V gene lookup returns CDR1 SGHAT and CDR2 FQNNGV. The V and J ends lost 5 bases and 7 bases respectively, with 8 bases between them. CDR3 coding DNA: TGTGCCAGCAGCAAGACGGTTGAAGCTTTCTTT. Translated, it gives CASSKTVEAFF.

V usage is TRBV6-5 and J usage is TRBJ2-2; D uncertain. Germline V CDR1 and CDR2: MNHEY, SVGAGI. The germline V and J ends were trimmed by 0 bases and 2 bases, with 10 bases remaining between them. The CDR3 runs to 16 residues. The CDR3 is CASSYSNPGNTGELFF. DNA for the CDR3: TGTGCCAGCAGTTACTCGAATCCTGGTAACACCGGGGAGCTGTTTTTT.

This chain uses TRBV9 with TRBJ2-2; 14 positions agree with TRBD2. The J segment lost 4 bases and the V segment lost 3 bases, leaving 17 bases of the junction unmatched. Germline assignment: CDR1 SGDLS and CDR2 YYNGEE. The CDR3 has 21 residues. The CDR3 region is CASSATGTSGGSNSRTGELFF. The CDR3 DNA follows: TGTGCCAGCAGCGCGACCGGGACTAGCGGGGGTTCTAACAGTCGCACCGGGGAGCTGTTTTTT.

The V call is TRBV6-1, the J call TRBJ1-6; possible D gene TRBD1, 5 bases. The CDR3 consists of 17 residues. The germline V gene has CDR1 MNHNS and CDR2 SASEGT. Trimming shortened V by 1 base and J by 2 bases, and 12 bases separated the two germline ends. The CDR3 protein is CASSEEVQGTYNSPLHF. CDR3 nucleotide sequence: TGTGCCAGCAGTGAAGAAGTTCAGGGTACCTATAATTCACCCCTCCACTTT.

The chain has TRBV4-2 and TRBJ2-3; possible D gene TRBD1, 5 bases. Germline-derived CDR1 and CDR2 are LGHNA and YNFKEQ. Trimming shortened V by 4 bases and J by 0 bases, and 11 bases separated the two germline ends. The CDR3 totals 15 residues. The CDR3 nucleotides read TGTGCCAGCAGCCCCCAAGGGGCTAGCACAGATACGCAGTATTTT. It yields the protein CASSPQGASTDTQYF.

The rearrangement uses TRBV19 and TRBJ2-7, with 8 nucleotides matching TRBD2. Germline assignment: CDR1 LNHDA and CDR2 SQIVND (reference sequence). The V and J ends lost 9 bases and 5 bases, in that order; junction bases with no gene match: 6. CDR3 length equals 12 residues. CDR3: CASGGAGHEQYF. CDR3 nucleotides: TGTGCCAGCGGGGGGGCCGGTCACGAGCAGTACTTC.

The chain has TRBV7-9 and TRBJ1-3; no reliable D call. The V gene's germline CDR1 is SEHNR and CDR2 FQNEAQ (reference sequence). CDR3 size: 15 residues. The germline V and J ends were trimmed by 5 bases and 4 bases, with 15 bases remaining between them. CDR3 DNA sequence: TGTGCCAGCAGCCCAGCCTTGAGGGCGGGAAACACCATATATTTT. Translating it yields CASSPALRAGNTIYF.

The chain uses TRBV3-1 (or the pseudogene TRBV3-2) and TRBJ2-3; 9 nucleotides line up with TRBD2. The junction had 6 bases not matched to a gene; V was cut back by 4 bases and J by 4 bases. Germline CDR1 and CDR2: LGHDT and YNNKEL (reference sequence). The CDR3 sequence is 15 residues long. CDR3 sequence: CASSRKGLAPDTQYF. The CDR3, as DNA: TGTGCCAGCAGCCGTAAGGGACTAGCTCCAGATACGCAGTATTTT.

V and J are TRBV10-3 and TRBJ1-2, with TRBD1 matching over 7 bases. V shed 4 bases and J 0 bases; nucleotides not matched to a gene: 2. This CDR3 is built from 14 residues. The germline gives CDR1 ENHRY, CDR2 SYGVKD. The CDR3 sequence is CAISVTGANYGYTF. The CDR3 coding sequence is TGTGCCATCAGTGTAACAGGGGCTAACTATGGCTACACCTTC.

This chain links TRBV5-6 with TRBJ1-4; D ambiguous. Germline CDR1 reads SGHDT; CDR2 reads YYEEEE. V lost 1 base, J lost 10 bases, and 14 bases lay in between. CDR3 length: 14 amino acids. CDR3 nucleotides: TGTGCCAGCAGCTTGCGTTTTACTATAGGAAAACTGTTTTTT. Protein product: CASSLRFTIGKLFF.

The chain combines TRBV6-5 with TRBJ2-7, with D perhaps being TRBD1 or TRBD2 (5 bases each). The V end was cut by 9 bases, the J end by 6 bases, with 24 bases between. Germline CDR1 and CDR2: MNHEY and SVGAGI. This CDR3 is 15 amino acids long. CDR3 residues: CASSVRQGLGGEQYV. The CDR3 nucleotides are TGTGCCAGTTCGGTGAGGCAGGGCCTTGGGGGCGAGCAGTACGTC.

This clone was seen a single time. This chain connects TRBV27 to TRBJ2-7; 7 bases are shared with TRBD1. The J segment lost 0 bases and the V segment lost 5 bases, leaving 10 bases of the junction unmatched. Per germline, CDR1 MNHEY and CDR2 SMNVEV (reference sequence). The length of the CDR3 is 16 residues. CDR3 protein: CASSPRTGASSYEQYF. Here the CDR3 DNA reads TGTGCCAGCAGTCCCCGGACAGGCGCGAGCTCCTACGAGCAGTACTTC.

The chain uses TRBV28 and TRBJ1-1; TRBD1 matches 7 bases. CDR3 length: 15 amino acids. Per the germline V gene, CDR1 is MDHEN and CDR2 is SYDVKM. With 1 base clipped from V and 6 bases from J, the junction kept 8 bases outside the gene matches. CDR3 DNA: TGTGCCAGCAGTTTATTTACAGGGGCGGGTGCTGAAGCTTTCTTT. It is translated as CASSLFTGAGAEAFF.

This rearrangement joins TRBV15 to TRBJ1-5; D is unclear. The germline V and J ends were trimmed by 0 bases and 4 bases, with 10 bases remaining between them. Germline lookup yields CDR1 LNHNV and CDR2 YYDKDF (reference sequence). The CDR3 covers 15 residues. Here the CDR3 DNA reads TGTGCCACCAGCAGAGATCAGCTGGTAAATCAGCCCCAGCATTTT. Residues: CATSRDQLVNQPQHF.